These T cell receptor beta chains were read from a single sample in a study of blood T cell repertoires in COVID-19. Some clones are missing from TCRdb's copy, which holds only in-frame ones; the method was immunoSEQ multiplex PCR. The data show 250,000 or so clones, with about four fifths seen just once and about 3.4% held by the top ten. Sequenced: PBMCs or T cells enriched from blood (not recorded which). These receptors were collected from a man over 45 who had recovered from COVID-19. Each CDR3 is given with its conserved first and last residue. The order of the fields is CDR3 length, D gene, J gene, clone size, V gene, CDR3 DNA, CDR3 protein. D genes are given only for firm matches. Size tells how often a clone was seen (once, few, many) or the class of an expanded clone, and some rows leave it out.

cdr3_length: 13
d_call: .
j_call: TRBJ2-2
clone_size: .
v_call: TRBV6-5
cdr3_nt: TGTGCCACCGGACAGGGAGGGACCGGGGAGCTGTTTTTT
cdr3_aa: CATGQGGTGELFF

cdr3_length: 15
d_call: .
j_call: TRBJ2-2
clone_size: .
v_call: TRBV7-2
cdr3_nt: TGTGCCAGCAGCTTAGCTAGGGGCCTGATTGGGGAGCTGTTTTTT
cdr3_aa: CASSLARGLIGELFF

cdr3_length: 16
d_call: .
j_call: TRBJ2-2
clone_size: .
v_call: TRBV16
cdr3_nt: TGTGCCAGCAGCCATAGGGGCCCGGATGACACCGGGGAGCTGTTTTTT
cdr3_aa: CASSHRGPDDTGELFF

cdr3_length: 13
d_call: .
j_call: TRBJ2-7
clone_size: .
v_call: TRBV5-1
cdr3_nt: TGCGCCAGCAGCTTGCCGTCAACTTACGAGCAGTACTTC
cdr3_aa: CASSLPSTYEQYF

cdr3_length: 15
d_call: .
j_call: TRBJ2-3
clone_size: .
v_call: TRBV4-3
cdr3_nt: TGCGCCAGCAGGGGTGGAATAGCCTCCCCCAATACGCAGTATTTT
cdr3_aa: CASRGGIASPNTQYF

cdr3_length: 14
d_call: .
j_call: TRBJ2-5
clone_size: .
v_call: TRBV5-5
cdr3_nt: TGTGCCAGCAGCTTAGGGGCAGGACAAGAGACCCAGTACTTC
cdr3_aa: CASSLGAGQETQYF

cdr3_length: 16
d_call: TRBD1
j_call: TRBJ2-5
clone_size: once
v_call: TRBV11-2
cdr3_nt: TGTGCCAGCGGACTCGGCGGACAGGGAGGAGCGGAGACCCAGTACTTC
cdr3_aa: CASGLGGQGGAETQYF

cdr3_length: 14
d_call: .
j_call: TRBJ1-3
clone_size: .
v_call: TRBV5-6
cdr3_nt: TGTGCCAGCAGGAGGGGGGGCGGCGGAAACACCATATATTTT
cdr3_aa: CASRRGGGGNTIYF

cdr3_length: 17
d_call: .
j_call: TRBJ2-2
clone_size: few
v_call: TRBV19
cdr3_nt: TGTGCCAGTAGTAAACAGAGTGGGTGGGCGAACACCGGGGAGCTGTTTTTT
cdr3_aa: CASSKQSGWANTGELFF

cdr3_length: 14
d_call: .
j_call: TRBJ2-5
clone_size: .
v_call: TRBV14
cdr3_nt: TGTGCCAGCAGCAGAATCGGTGTTTCAGGGACCCAGTACTTC
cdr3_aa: CASSRIGVSGTQYF

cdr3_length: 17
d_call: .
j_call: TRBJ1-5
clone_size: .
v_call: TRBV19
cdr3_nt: TGTGCCAGTAGTCTCCTTCAGGGGCCGGTTAGCAATCAGCCCCAGCATTTT
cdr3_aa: CASSLLQGPVSNQPQHF

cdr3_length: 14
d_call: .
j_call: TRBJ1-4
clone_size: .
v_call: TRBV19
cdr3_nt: TGTGCCAGTAGTATAGGAGGAGGCGGTGAAAAACTGTTTTTT
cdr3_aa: CASSIGGGGEKLFF

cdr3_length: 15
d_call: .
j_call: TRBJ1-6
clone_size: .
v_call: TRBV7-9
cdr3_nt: TGTGCCAGCAGCCCCAGGGGATCCTATAATTCACCCCTCCACTTT
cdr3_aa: CASSPRGSYNSPLHF

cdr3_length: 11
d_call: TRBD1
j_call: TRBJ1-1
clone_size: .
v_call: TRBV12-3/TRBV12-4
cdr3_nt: TGTGCCAGCAGTTTACAGGGGGTCGCTTTCTTT
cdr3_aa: CASSLQGVAFF

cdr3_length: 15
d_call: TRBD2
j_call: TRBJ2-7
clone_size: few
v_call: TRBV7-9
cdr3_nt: TGTGCCAGCAGCTCGACGAGCGGGAGGGCCGGCGAGCAGTACTTC
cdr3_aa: CASSSTSGRAGEQYF

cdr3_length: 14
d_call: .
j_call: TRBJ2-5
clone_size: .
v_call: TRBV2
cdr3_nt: TGTGCCAGCAGCTCACAGGGATTACAAGAGACCCAGTACTTC
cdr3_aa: CASSSQGLQETQYF

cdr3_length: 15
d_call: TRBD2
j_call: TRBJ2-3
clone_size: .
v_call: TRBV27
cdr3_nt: TGTGCCAGCCCGGTGGCAGCGGGAACCCCGTACGCGCAGTATTTT
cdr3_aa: CASPVAAGTPYAQYF

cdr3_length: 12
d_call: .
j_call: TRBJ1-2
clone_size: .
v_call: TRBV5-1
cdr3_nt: TGCGCCAGCCGCGGGGGTCTGCTTGGCTACACCTTC
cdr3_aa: CASRGGLLGYTF

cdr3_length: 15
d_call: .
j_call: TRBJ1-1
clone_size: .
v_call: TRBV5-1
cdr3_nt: TGCGCCAGCAGCTCTCTGGGGGGAACGAACACTGAAGCTTTCTTT
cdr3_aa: CASSSLGGTNTEAFF

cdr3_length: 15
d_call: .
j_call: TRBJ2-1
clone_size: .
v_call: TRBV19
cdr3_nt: TGTGCCAGTGGGGAGCGGGTGAGCTCCTACAATGAGCAGTTCTTC
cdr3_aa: CASGERVSSYNEQFF

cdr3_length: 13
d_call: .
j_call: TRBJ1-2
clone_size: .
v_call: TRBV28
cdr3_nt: TGTGCCAGCAGTCTCGACAGGTTCAGGGGCTACACCTTC
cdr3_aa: CASSLDRFRGYTF

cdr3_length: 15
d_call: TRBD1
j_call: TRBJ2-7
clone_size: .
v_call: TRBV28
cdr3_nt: TGTGCCAGCAGTTTCCAGAGGGGGCTAAGATACGAGCAGTACTTC
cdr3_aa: CASSFQRGLRYEQYF

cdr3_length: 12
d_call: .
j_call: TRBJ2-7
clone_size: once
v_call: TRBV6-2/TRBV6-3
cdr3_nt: TGTGCCAGCAGTTACCAGGCCTACGAGCAGTACTTC
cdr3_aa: CASSYQAYEQYF

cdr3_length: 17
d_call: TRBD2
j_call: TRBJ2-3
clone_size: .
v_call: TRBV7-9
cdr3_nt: TGTGCCAGCAGCCGCATAGGACTAGCGGGGGGGTCAGATACGCAGTATTTT
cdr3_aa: CASSRIGLAGGSDTQYF

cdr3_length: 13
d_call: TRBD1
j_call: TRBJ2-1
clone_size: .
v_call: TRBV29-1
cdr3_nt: TGCAGCGTTGCCCCGGGACAGTACAATGAGCAGTTCTTC
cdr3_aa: CSVAPGQYNEQFF

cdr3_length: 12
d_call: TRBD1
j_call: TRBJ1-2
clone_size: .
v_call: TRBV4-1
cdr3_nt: TGCGCCACAGCCGGGACAGGTTATGGCTACACCTTC
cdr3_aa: CATAGTGYGYTF

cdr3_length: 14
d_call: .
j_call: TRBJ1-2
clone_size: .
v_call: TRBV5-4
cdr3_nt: TGTGCCAGCAGTCTCCCGACAGGAAACTATGGCTACACCTTC
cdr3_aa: CASSLPTGNYGYTF

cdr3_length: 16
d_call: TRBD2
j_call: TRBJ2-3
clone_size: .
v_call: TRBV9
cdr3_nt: TGTGCCAGCAGCGTAGTCTCCGGGAGGGCCGTAAATACGCAGTATTTT
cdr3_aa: CASSVVSGRAVNTQYF

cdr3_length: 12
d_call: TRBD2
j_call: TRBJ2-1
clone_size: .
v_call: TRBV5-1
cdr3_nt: TGCGCCAGCCGGGACTACCCTAATGAGCAGTTCTTC
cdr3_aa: CASRDYPNEQFF

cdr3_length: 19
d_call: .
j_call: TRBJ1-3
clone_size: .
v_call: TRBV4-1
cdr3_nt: TGCGCCAGCAGCCAAGATAGCCCAGACGCGTCGTTTCGTGGAAACACCATATATTTT
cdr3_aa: CASSQDSPDASFRGNTIYF

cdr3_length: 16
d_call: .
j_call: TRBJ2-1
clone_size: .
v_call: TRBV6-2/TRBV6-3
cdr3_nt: TGTGCCAGCAGTTCGCTAGATGGAACTAGCCGTTATGAGCAGTTCTTC
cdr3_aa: CASSSLDGTSRYEQFF

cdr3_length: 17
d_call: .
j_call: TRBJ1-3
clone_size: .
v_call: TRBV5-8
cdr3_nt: TGTGCCAGCACCAAGAGAGCGGCAGCCCTCTCTGGAAACACCATATATTTT
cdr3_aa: CASTKRAAALSGNTIYF

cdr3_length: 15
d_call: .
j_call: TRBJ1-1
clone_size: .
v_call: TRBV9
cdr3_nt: TGTGCCAGCAGCGTAGTTCCGGGGGGAAACACTGAAGCTTTCTTT
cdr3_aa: CASSVVPGGNTEAFF

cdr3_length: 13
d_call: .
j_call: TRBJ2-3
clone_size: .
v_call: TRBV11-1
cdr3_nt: TGTGCCAGCAGCTTTATCCGCACAGATACGCAGTATTTT
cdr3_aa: CASSFIRTDTQYF

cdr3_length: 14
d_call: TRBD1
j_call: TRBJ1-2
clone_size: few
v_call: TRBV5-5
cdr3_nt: TGTGCCAGCAGCTTTATGAACAGGGGCGATGGCTACACCTTC
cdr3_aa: CASSFMNRGDGYTF

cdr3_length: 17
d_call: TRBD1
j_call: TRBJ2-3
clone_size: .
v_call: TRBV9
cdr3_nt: TGTGCCAGCAGCGCCCGTGTCCGGGACAGGGGAACAGATACGCAGTATTTT
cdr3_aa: CASSARVRDRGTDTQYF

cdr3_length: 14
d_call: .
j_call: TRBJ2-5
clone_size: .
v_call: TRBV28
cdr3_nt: TGTGCCAGCAGTCAAATTGGGGAGGCGGAGACCCAGTACTTC
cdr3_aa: CASSQIGEAETQYF

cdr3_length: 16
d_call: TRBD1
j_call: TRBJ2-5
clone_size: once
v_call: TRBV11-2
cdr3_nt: TGTGCCAGCAGCCTAACACCGGGACAGCAAATTAAGACCCAGTACTTC
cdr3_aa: CASSLTPGQQIKTQYF